This T cell receptor (beta chain) originates from a study of T cells in Graves' hyperthyroidism and ophthalmopathy. CDR3 length equals 14 residues. V lost 0 bases and J lost 3, with 10 bases in between. Germline loops: CDR1 SGHRS, CDR2 YFSETQ. This clonotype occurred many times. Regions amplified from RNA transcripts were the TCR beta CDR3 regions. HTBI primers were the set used in a first-round RT-PCR of the TCR CDR3. TCRdb reanalysed the multiplex PCR reads using MiXCR and keeps one entry per CDR3 protein. The table shows some 720,000 distinct CDR3 sequences, with roughly 15% occurring only once. The sample comprised blood. This chain joins TRBV5-1 and TRBJ2-7, with a weak D call TRBD2 (6 bases). The origin of this receptor is a man aged 18 to 29 with Graves' hyperthyroidism. The DNA for the CDR3 is TGCGCCAGCAGCTTGGTGGAGGGGAGCTACGAGCAGTACTTC. Its translation: CASSLVEGSYEQYF.